A single sample gave rise to the 20 T cell receptor beta chains below, sequenced in a study of blood T cell repertoires in COVID-19 (dated by TCRdb to 2020 to 2022). Libraries came from the immunoSEQ multiplex PCR assay. TCRdb holds this immuneACCESS table with in-frame rearrangements only. Some clones are missing; in checked studies, unresolved V genes explain under half, and the rest has no known cause. Counted in this sample were approximately 140,000 clones; around 86% of them appeared once. The top ten hold around 3.3% of the sample. Sequenced material: peripheral blood. These receptors were taken from a man aged 65-85 years with acute or convalescent COVID-19.

The rearrangement joins TRBV10-3 to TRBJ1-1; TRBD1 agrees at 7 bases. V shed 10 bases and J 0 bases; nucleotides not matched to a gene: 8. Per the germline V gene, CDR1 is ENHRY and CDR2 is SYGVKD. The CDR3 consists of 14 residues. CDR3 nucleotides: TGTGCCAGCGGACAGGAGACTTTGAACACTGAAGCTTTCTTT. Translated: CASGQETLNTEAFF.

The chain uses TRBV27 and TRBJ1-5; D not resolved. Germline CDR1 reads MNHEY; CDR2 reads SMNVEV (reference sequence). The CDR3 loop spans 13 amino acids. Deletions cut 3 bases from V and 5 bases from J, with 8 bases between. The CDR3 bases are TGTGCCAGCAGTTTTGCTGGGCATCAGCCCCAGCATTTT. Amino acid sequence: CASSFAGHQPQHF.

This clone occurred a few times. The chain couples TRBV7-2 to TRBJ1-1; D is ambiguous. The CDR3 runs 14 residues. V shed 0 bases and J shed 3 bases, with 8 bases lying between them. Per the germline V gene, CDR1 is SGHTA and CDR2 is FQGNSA. The DNA for the CDR3 is TGTGCCAGCAGCTTAGCGACCGGGGACACTGAAGCTTTCTTT. It translates to CASSLATGDTEAFF.

The rearrangement uses TRBV27 and TRBJ1-4; possible D gene TRBD1, 6 bases. V was clipped by 4 bases and J by 8 bases, with 14 bases between them. CDR1 is MNHEY and CDR2 is SMNVEV in the germline V gene (reference sequence). The CDR3 runs to 14 residues. The DNA of the CDR3 is TGTGCCAGCAGTTATGGGGGCGCAGGGGAAAAACTGTTTTTT. Amino acid sequence: CASSYGGAGEKLFF. The full variable domain, rest sourced from reference TRBV27 and TRBJ1-4, is EAQVTQNPRYLITVTGKKLTVTCSQNMNHEYMSWYRQDPGLGLRQIYYSMNVEVTDKGDVPEGYKVSRKEKRNFPLILESPSPNQTSLYFCASSYGGAGEKLFFGSGTQLSVL.

The chain uses TRBV28 and TRBJ2-1; 12 bases are shared with TRBD2. CDR3 size: 15 residues. The trim removed 5 bases at V and 6 bases at J, leaving 5 bases unmatched. Per the germline V gene, CDR1 is MDHEN and CDR2 is SYDVKM. CDR3 coding DNA: TGTGCCAGCAGTGCCCGGACTAGCGGGGTCAATGAGCAGTTCTTC. Encoded protein: CASSARTSGVNEQFF. Filled out from reference TRBV28 and TRBJ2-1, the complete variable domain reads DVKVTQSSRYLVKRTGEKVFLECVQDMDHENMFWYRQDPGLGLRLIYFSYDVKMKEKGDIPEGYSVSREKKERFSLILESASTNQTSMYLCASSARTSGVNEQFFGPGTRLTVL.

The chain joins TRBV28 to TRBJ1-5; D remains ambiguous. The germline gives CDR1 MDHEN, CDR2 SYDVKM. V lost 5 bases, J lost 5 bases, and 19 bases lay in between. The CDR3 extends over 16 amino acids. In DNA, the CDR3 is TGTGCCAGCAGTCCCCAGGTCGGACTGAGGGATCAGCCCCAGCATTTT. Protein product: CASSPQVGLRDQPQHF.

The J gene is TRBJ2-3, the V gene TRBV28, with D possibly being TRBD2 (6 bases). V lost 4 bases and J lost 4, with 18 bases in between. Germline lookup yields CDR1 MDHEN and CDR2 SYDVKM. The CDR3 has 16 amino acids. The chain's CDR3 is CASSSPGGPRSDTQYF. CDR3 nucleotides: TGTGCCAGCAGTTCCCCCGGGGGTCCCCGGTCAGATACGCAGTATTTT.

This clone was observed a single time. The chain combines TRBV9 with TRBJ1-1; D remains unclear. Trimming pared 6 bases from V and 8 bases from J, leaving 17 bases between. This CDR3 contains 13 residues. The V gene's germline CDR1 is SGDLS and CDR2 YYNGEE. The CDR3 protein is CASTGRPGLEAFF. The CDR3 DNA follows: TGTGCCAGCACGGGAAGACCGGGTCTAGAAGCTTTCTTT.

V is TRBV7-9 and J is TRBJ2-1; TRBD2 agrees at 7 bases. The CDR3 extends over 15 amino acids. Germline-derived CDR1 and CDR2 are SEHNR and FQNEAQ (reference sequence). Here the CDR3 reads CAGGRGTTPTDEQFF. The CDR3 region has the DNA TGTGCGGGTGGGCGGGGGACTACCCCTACGGATGAGCAGTTCTTC.

V and J are TRBV7-8 and TRBJ2-6, with TRBD1 identical over 7 bases. CDR3 length: 20 residues. Unmatched junction bases numbered 12, after V lost 1 base and J lost 0 bases. In germline, CDR1 is SGHVS, CDR2 FQNEAQ. Here the CDR3 reads CASSLELSGQFSSGANVLTF. For the CDR3, the DNA is TGTGCCAGCAGCTTAGAGTTATCGGGACAGTTCTCCTCTGGGGCCAACGTCCTGACTTTC.

The chain employs TRBV29-1 and TRBJ1-2; 7 bases align to TRBD1. CDR1 and CDR2 (germline): SQVTM, ANQGSEA. The CDR3 runs 13 residues. Trimming cost V 5 bases and J 4 bases; bases outside gene matches: 7. CDR3 protein: CSVSTGTAYGYTF. For the CDR3, the DNA is TGCAGCGTTTCAACGGGGACAGCCTATGGCTACACCTTC.

The V gene is TRBV11-3, the J gene TRBJ2-1; 11 bases fit TRBD2. Germline CDR1 and CDR2: SGHNT and YENEEA. This CDR3 is built from 18 residues. Trimming removed 5 bases from V and 5 bases from J; junction bases left unmatched: 14. In DNA form, the CDR3 reads TGTGCCAGCAGCCCCGGAGGACCTAGCGGGAGGACAGACAATGAGCAGTTCTTC. Its translation: CASSPGGPSGRTDNEQFF.

This clone came up once. V usage is TRBV2 and J usage is TRBJ2-1; maybe TRBD1 (5 bases). V lost 4 bases and J 0 bases, leaving 10 bases between the germline ends. Looked up from germline, CDR1 is SNHLY and CDR2 is FYNNEI. The CDR3 is made up of 15 amino acids. CDR3 residues: CASSGGLYSYNEQFF. The DNA of the CDR3 is TGTGCCAGCAGTGGGGGCCTGTACTCCTACAATGAGCAGTTCTTC.

CDR3 in DNA: TGTGCCAGCAGTTTGGCGGGATTAGGAGAGACCCAGTACTTC. Translating gives CASSLAGLGETQYF. The gene calls are TRBV6-2 or TRBV6-3 and TRBJ2-5, with D tentatively TRBD2 (6 bases). CDR3 length equals 14 residues. Between the trimmed V and J ends, which lost 4 bases and 4 bases, there was a span of 13 bases. Germline CDR1 and CDR2: MNHEY and SVGEGT.

CDR3 in DNA: TGTGCCAGCAGTTTCAGGTTGGGAGACCAGCCCCAGCATTTT. Translating it yields CASSFRLGDQPQHF. The chain is built from TRBV27 and TRBJ1-5; D remains unclear. CDR1 MNHEY and CDR2 SMNVEV come from the germline V gene (reference sequence). This CDR3 comprises 14 residues. The V end was cut by 3 bases, the J end by 7 bases, with 13 bases between.

This clone was counted a single time. This sequence joins TRBV18 and TRBJ1-3; D perhaps matches TRBD1 (6 bases). The CDR3 extends over 16 amino acids. Trimming took 6 bases from V and 0 from J, leaving 15 bases between them. Germline values: CDR1 KGHSH, CDR2 LQKENI. This CDR3 reads CASSPSPGDSGNTIYF. CDR3 nucleotide sequence: TGTGCCAGCTCGCCAAGCCCAGGGGACTCTGGAAACACCATATATTTT.

The gene calls are TRBV30 and TRBJ2-4, with D uncertain. V lost 2 bases and J 0 bases, leaving 8 bases between the germline ends. This CDR3 has 14 amino acids. Germline lookup yields CDR1 GTSNPN and CDR2 SVGIG (reference sequence). This CDR3 reads CAWSLPLAKNIQYF. The CDR3 nucleotides are TGTGCCTGGAGTCTCCCACTAGCCAAAAACATTCAGTACTTC. The variable domain in full, completed from reference TRBV30 and TRBJ2-4, reads SQTIHQWPATLVQPVGSPLSLECTVEGTSNPNLYWYRQAAGRGLQLLFYSVGIGQISSEVPQNLSASRPQDRQFILSSKKLLLSDSGFYLCAWSLPLAKNIQYFGAGTRLSVL.

The chain employs TRBV6-2 or TRBV6-3 and TRBJ2-1; the D gene is possibly TRBD1 (5 bases). V was trimmed by 4 bases and J by 3 bases, leaving 7 bases between them. Germline-derived CDR1 and CDR2 are MNHEY and SVGEGT. This CDR3 has 13 residues. DNA for the CDR3: TGTGCCAGCAGTTTCGACAGCTACAATGAGCAGTTCTTC. Protein sequence: CASSFDSYNEQFF.

The chain uses TRBV28 and TRBJ1-4, with D possibly being TRBD1 (5 bases). The CDR3 extends over 15 amino acids. The germline V gene encodes CDR1 MDHEN and CDR2 SYDVKM. V gave up 7 bases and J gave up 0 bases, with 12 bases separating them. CDR3 residues: CASTLGGATNEKLFF. The CDR3 DNA sequence: TGTGCCAGCACCCTTGGGGGGGCAACTAATGAAAAACTGTTTTTT.

The chain joins TRBV6-2 or TRBV6-3 to TRBJ2-7; 7 positions match TRBD1. V lost 0 bases, J lost 0 bases, and 11 bases stayed unmatched. Germline V gives CDR1 MNHEY, CDR2 SVGEGT. CDR3 length: 18 amino acids. The CDR3 nucleotides read TGTGCCAGCAGTTACTCTGGGGACAGCCCAATTAACTCCTACGAGCAGTACTTC. Its translation is CASSYSGDSPINSYEQYF.